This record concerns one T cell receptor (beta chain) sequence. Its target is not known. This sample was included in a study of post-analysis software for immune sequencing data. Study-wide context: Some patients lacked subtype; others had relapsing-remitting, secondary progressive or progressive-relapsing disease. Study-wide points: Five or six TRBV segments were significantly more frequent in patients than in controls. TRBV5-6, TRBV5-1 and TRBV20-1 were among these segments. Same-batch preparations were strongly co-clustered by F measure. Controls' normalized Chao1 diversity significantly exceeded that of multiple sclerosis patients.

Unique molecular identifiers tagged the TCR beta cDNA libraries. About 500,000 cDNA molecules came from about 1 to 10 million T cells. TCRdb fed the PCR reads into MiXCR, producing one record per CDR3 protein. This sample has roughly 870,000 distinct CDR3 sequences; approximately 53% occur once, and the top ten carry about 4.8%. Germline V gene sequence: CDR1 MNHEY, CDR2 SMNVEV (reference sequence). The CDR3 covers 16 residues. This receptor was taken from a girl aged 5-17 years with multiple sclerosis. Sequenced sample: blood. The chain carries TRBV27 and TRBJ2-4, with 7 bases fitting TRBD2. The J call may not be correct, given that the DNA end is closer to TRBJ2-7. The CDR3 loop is CASSPVRGSPSYEQYF. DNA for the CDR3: TGTGCCAGCAGCCCCGTTCGCGGGAGCCCCTCCTACGAGCAGTACTTC.